This T cell receptor beta chain appears in the sequencing data of a study of T cells in Graves' hyperthyroidism and ophthalmopathy (dated by TCRdb to the late 2010s). Background for the entire study: Peripheral blood samples were taken at the time of initial diagnosis, prior to any treatment. A discovery cohort of approximately 100 patients, roughly 43 with Graves' ophthalmopathy and about 58 with stable Graves' hyperthyroidism, was used to find distinguishing TCR V-J signatures. Prospective prediction of ophthalmopathy was tested in an independent validation cohort consisting of roughly 20 hyperthyroidism patients and 17 patients who later progressed to ophthalmopathy. The approximately 100 discovery patients were divided at random into training and test sets in a 7:3 ratio. In addition, the study compared T-cell repertoires in thyroid tissue and in blood from several Graves' hyperthyroidism patients. After sampling, hyperthyroidism patients received methimazole starting at 30 mg daily, and ophthalmopathy patients received high-dose intravenous methylprednisolone. The paper describes TCR Vbeta CDR3 sequencing of roughly 130 peripheral blood samples, made up of about 41 ophthalmopathy patients, some 76 hyperthyroidism patients and about 17 progressor patients. The full study reports these points: During validation, the model predicted progression to ophthalmopathy a median of approximately 7 months ahead of onset, with almost 71% sensitivity and 72% to 80% specificity. In cross-validation, a model built on a 13 V-J signature told ophthalmopathy apart from stable hyperthyroidism with 85% to 90% sensitivity and roughly 81% specificity, and in testing the same model reached 80%/75%. No statistical method was used to fix the sample size in advance, and group allocation was not hidden from the investigators. Blood samples also contained most of the expanded thyroid clonotypes (frequency above 0.001), which suggests that blood repertoires may reflect thyroid immune responses.

Unmatched junction bases come to 9, with V trimmed by 0 bases and J by 6 bases. Its CDR3 holds 18 amino acids, cysteine through phenylalanine. The retained sequence is limited to the CDR3, 54 bases, with the frame set at the first base. CDR1 and CDR2 are read off the germline V gene (reference sequence) as SGHNT and YYREEE. Ophthalmopathy patients had moderately to severely active disease, with a Clinical Activity Score of 3 or more, a NOSPECS grade of 4 or more, and a disease duration of less than 3 months. Patients with uncontrolled infections, other autoimmune diseases, pregnancy or lactation were excluded. Diagnoses were established on the basis of clinical symptoms, serum thyroxine and TRAb, thyroid ultrasound, and orbital computed tomography. PBMCs were separated from 7.5 to 10 ml of fresh peripheral blood using Ficoll-Paque density gradient centrifugation. Total RNA was extracted using Trizol reagent, and RNA quality was assessed on an Agilent 2100 Bioanalyzer.

Points on this clonotype: No cognate antigen has been identified for it. No qualities accompany the bases; no much larger clone lies one base away.

TCR beta CDR3 regions were amplified from RNA transcripts. A first-round RT-PCR of the TCR CDR3 used the HTBI primer set with the Qiagen OneStep RT-PCR kit. Libraries were constructed in a second round of multiplex PCR, after which size selection and purification were performed. Paired-end sequencing of the libraries was performed with 100 bp reads on an Illumina HiSeq2000. The source study handled its data this way. SOAPnuke was used to process the raw data, throwing out any read that contained adapters or uncalled bases, had a mean Phred below 15, or lacked an exact constant-primer or identifier match. High-quality paired reads were merged using COPE v1.2.5, and each unique nucleotide sequence was defined as a clonotype. MiTCR v1.1 was used to align clonotypes to the IMGT TRBV, TRBD and TRBJ reference segments. Analysis was restricted to V-J combinations with a frequency above 0.0001, which covered approximately 99% of repertoires. The TCS score was defined as the ratio of F50 (clonal expansion) to E x V (chaos), calculated using BLOSUM62-based TCRdist between CDR3 peptides within each V-J. Welch's t-statistics and random forest reduced 500 to 550 V-J features to about 13, which were used in a naive Bayes classifier (R e1071). Clones were called with MiXCR by TCRdb after fastp trimmed the public reads at Q25, and only in-frame beta chains were retained. Rows with a matching CDR3 protein are joined into one entry that keeps the most common DNA and genes. Here the V and J calls rest on TCRdb's processing, not on the authors' analysis. The sample has under 550,000 distinct CDR3 sequences on record, 15% to 20% of them singletons. The ten largest clonotypes hold about 45% of the sample.

The sequence came from a man in his forties with Graves' ophthalmopathy. The V and J segments used are TRBV5-4 and TRBJ1-4; 12 bases in the middle match TRBD1. The sample was blood. The CDR3 has the sequence CASSLDRGQGAQDEKLFF. The nucleotide sequence is TGTGCCAGCAGCTTGGATAGGGGACAGGGGGCGCAGGATGAAAAACTGTTTTTT. Here the CDR3 is joined to the reference TRBV5-4 and TRBJ1-4 genes, and the full variable domain is: ETGVTQSPTHLIKTRGQQVTLRCSSQSGHNTVSWYQQALGQGPQFIFQYYREEENGRGNFPPRFSGLQFPNYSSELNVNALELDDSALYLCASSLDRGQGAQDEKLFFGSGTQLSVL.